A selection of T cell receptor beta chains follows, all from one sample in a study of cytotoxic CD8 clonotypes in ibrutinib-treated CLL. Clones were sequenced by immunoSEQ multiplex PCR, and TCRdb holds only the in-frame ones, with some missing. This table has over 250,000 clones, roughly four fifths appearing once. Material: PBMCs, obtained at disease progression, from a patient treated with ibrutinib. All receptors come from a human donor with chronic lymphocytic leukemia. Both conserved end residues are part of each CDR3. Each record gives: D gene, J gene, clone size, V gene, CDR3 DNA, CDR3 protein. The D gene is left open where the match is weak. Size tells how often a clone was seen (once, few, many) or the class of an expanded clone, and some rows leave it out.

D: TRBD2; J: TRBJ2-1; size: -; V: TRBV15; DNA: TGTGCCACCAGGGGACTAGCGGAGCAGTTCTTC; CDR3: CATRGLAEQFF
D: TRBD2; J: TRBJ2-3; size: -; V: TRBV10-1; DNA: TGCGCCAGCAGTGTCGGTCCTAGCGGGGGTACGCAGTATTTT; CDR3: CASSVGPSGGTQYF
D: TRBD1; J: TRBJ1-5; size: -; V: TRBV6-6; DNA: TGTGCCAGCAGCTCCGGACAGGGAATTTCACAGCCCCAGCATTTT; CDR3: CASSSGQGISQPQHF
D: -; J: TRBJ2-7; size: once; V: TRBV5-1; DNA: TGCGCCAGCAGCTTCCGTCGACCCCAAGGCGACGAGCAGTACTTC; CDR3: CASSFRRPQGDEQYF
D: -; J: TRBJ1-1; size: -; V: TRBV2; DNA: TGTGCCAGCAGTCGACTGTGGAACACTGAAGCTTTCTTT; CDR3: CASSRLWNTEAFF
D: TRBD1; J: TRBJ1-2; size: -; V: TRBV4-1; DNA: TGCGCCAGCAGCCCAATAGGACAGGGATTGGGCTACACCTTC; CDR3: CASSPIGQGLGYTF
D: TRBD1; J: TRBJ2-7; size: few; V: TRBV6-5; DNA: TGTGCCAGCAGCCGGGACAGGGGAGAGGACGAGCAGTACTTC; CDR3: CASSRDRGEDEQYF
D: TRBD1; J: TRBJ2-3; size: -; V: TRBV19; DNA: TGTGCCAGTAGTATTTCCGGGACAGGGGGCTCAGATACGCAGTATTTT; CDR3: CASSISGTGGSDTQYF
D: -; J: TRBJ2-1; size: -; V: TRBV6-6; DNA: TGTGCCAGCAGGCGATCTATAGGCCAGTACACTGAGCAGTTCTTC; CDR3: CASRRSIGQYTEQFF
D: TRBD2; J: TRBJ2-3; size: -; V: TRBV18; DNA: TGTGCCAGCTCACCACCGGCGGGGGGGAACACAGATACGCAGTATTTT; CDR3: CASSPPAGGNTDTQYF
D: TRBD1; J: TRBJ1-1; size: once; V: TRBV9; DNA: TGTGCCAGCAGCGTAGCCCCCCAGGGGGTTGGCACTGAAGCTTTCTTT; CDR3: CASSVAPQGVGTEAFF
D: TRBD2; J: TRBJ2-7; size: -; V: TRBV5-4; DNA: TGTGCCAGCAGCTTGTCCCTAGCGGGGGCCTACGAGCAGTACTTC; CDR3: CASSLSLAGAYEQYF
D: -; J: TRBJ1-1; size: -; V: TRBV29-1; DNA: TGCAGCGTTGATCCGTTCAGGTTCAGCGCTGAAGCTTTCTTT; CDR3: CSVDPFRFSAEAFF
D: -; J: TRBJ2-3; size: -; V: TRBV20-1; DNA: TGCAGTCCTTCTTATCCTACGCAGTATTTT; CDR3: CSPSYPTQYF
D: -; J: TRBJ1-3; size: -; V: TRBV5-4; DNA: TGTGCCAGCAGCTTGGATTCAGGGGCAGGAAACACCATATATTTT; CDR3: CASSLDSGAGNTIYF
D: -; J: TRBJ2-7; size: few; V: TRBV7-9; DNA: TGTGCCAGCAGCTTAGCGGGCGGATCCTACGAGCAGTACTTC; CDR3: CASSLAGGSYEQYF
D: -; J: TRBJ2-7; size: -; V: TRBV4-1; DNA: TGCGCCAGCAGCCAAGGTGTGTCGAGCTCCTACGAGCAGTACTTC; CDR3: CASSQGVSSSYEQYF
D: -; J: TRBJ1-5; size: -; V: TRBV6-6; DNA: TGTGCCAGCAGTTACCAAGGCGGCAATCAGCCCCAGCATTTT; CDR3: CASSYQGGNQPQHF
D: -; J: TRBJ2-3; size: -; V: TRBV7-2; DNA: TGTGCCAGCAGCTCGTTCGGAGATACGCAGTATTTT; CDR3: CASSSFGDTQYF
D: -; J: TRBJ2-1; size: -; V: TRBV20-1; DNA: TGCAGTGCCCCAACCTACCATGAGCAGTTCTTC; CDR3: CSAPTYHEQFF
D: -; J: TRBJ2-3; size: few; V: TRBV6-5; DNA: TGTGCCAGCAGTGCCAGCGGCACAGATACGCAGTATTTT; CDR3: CASSASGTDTQYF
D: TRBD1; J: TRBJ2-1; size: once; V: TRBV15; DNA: TGTGCCACCAGCAGAGATATGGACAGGGAGTATTACAATGAGCAGTTCTTC; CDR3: CATSRDMDREYYNEQFF
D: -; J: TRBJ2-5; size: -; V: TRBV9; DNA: TGTGCCAGCAGCGAGGGCGGGCAAGAGACCCAGTACTTC; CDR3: CASSEGGQETQYF
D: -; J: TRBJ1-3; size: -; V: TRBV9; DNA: TGTGCCAGCAGGGACAGCCGAAACACCATATATTTT; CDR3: CASRDSRNTIYF
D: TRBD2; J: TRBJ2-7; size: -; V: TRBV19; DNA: TGTGCCAGTAGTATTCTAGCGGGAGGCTCCGAGCAGTACTTC; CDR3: CASSILAGGSEQYF
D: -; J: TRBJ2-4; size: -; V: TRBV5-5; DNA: TGTGCCAGCAGCACTGCGACAGTAGCCAAAAACATTCAGTACTTC; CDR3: CASSTATVAKNIQYF
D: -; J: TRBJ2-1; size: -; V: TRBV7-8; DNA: TGTGCCAGCAGCTTAGTCATACAGGGCAATGAGCAGTTCTTC; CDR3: CASSLVIQGNEQFF
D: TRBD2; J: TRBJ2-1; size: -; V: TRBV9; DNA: TGTGCCAGCAGCGCCACCTCACTAGCGGGATACAATGAGCAGTTCTTC; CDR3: CASSATSLAGYNEQFF
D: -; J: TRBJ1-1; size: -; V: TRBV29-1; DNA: TGCAGCGTTGACGAGGGAATTGACACTGAAGCTTTCTTT; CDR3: CSVDEGIDTEAFF
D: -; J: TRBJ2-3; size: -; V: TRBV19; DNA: TGTGCCAGTAGTCATCAGGTTAGCACAGATACGCAGTATTTT; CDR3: CASSHQVSTDTQYF
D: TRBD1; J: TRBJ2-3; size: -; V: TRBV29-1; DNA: TGCAGCGTTGACGGGACAGCCTTCACAGATACGCAGTATTTT; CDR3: CSVDGTAFTDTQYF
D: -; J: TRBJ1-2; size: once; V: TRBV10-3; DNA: TGTGCCAGCAGCAGATCGAGGGAACGGAACTATGGCTACACCTTC; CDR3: CASSRSRERNYGYTF
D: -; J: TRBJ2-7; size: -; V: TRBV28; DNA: TGTGCCAGCAGTTTAGGATTGGCGGCTCAACGTAACTCACTCTACGAGCAGTACTTC; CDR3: CASSLGLAAQRNSLYEQYF
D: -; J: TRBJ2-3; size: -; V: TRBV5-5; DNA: TGTGCCAGCAGCTGGTGGGTCGGGGATTTCGAAGATACGCAGTATTTT; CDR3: CASSWWVGDFEDTQYF
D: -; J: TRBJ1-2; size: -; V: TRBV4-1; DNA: TGCGCCAGCAGCCAAGACGCCAGGGGAAGGGGCTACACCTTC; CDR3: CASSQDARGRGYTF
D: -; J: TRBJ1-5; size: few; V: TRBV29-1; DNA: TGCAGCGTTGCTAGTGATAGCAATCAGCCCCAGCATTTT; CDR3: CSVASDSNQPQHF
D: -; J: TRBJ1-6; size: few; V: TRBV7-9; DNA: TGTGCCAGCAGCTTAGGCAATTCACCCCTCCACTTT; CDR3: CASSLGNSPLHF
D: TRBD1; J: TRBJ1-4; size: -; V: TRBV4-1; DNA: TGCGCCAGCAGCCAGCCCGGGACAGGGGCAACTAATGAAAAACTGTTTTTT; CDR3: CASSQPGTGATNEKLFF
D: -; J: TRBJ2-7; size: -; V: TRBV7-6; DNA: TGTGCCAGCAGCTTAGCGGGGGGGCCCTCCTACGAGCAGTACTTC; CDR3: CASSLAGGPSYEQYF
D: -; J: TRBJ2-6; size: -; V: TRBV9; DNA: TGTGCCAGCAGCCCACACGACAGGCTAACTTTTGGGGCCAACGTCCTGACTTTC; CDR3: CASSPHDRLTFGANVLTF
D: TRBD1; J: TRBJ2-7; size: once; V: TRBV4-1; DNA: TGCGCCAGCAGCCAGGGACAGGAGCAGTACTTC; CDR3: CASSQGQEQYF
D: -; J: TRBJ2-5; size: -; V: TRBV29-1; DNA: TGCAGCGTTGAAGCTTTCCGGACCCAGTACTTC; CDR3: CSVEAFRTQYF
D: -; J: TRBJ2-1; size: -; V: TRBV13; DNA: TGTGCCAGCAGCTCCACCGGTAAAGGGACCGTTACGTACAATGAGCAGTTCTTC; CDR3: CASSSTGKGTVTYNEQFF
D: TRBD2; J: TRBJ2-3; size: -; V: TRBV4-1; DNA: TGCGCCAGCAGCCAGGATAGCGGGGACACAGATACGCAGTATTTT; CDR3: CASSQDSGDTDTQYF
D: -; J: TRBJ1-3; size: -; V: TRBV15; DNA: TGTGCCACCAGCAGATTGGACGGAAAGAGCTCTGGAAACACCATATATTTT; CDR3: CATSRLDGKSSGNTIYF
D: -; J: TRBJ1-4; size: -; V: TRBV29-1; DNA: TGCAGCGTTGCGGACGGGGACGAAAAACTGTTTTTT; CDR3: CSVADGDEKLFF
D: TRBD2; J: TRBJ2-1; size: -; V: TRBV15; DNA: TGTGCCACCAGCAGAGATAGAAGGCTGGGACTAGCGGACAATGAGCAGTTCTTC; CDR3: CATSRDRRLGLADNEQFF
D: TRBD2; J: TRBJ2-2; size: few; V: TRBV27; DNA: TGTGCCAGCAGCACTAGACGACTAGCGGAACAGAACACCGGGGAGCTGTTTTTT; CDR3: CASSTRRLAEQNTGELFF
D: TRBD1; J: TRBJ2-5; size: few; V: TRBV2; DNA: TGTGCCAGCAGTGCGACAGGGAGAGAGACCCAGTACTTC; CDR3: CASSATGRETQYF
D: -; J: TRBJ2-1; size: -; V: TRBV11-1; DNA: TGTGCCAGCAGCTTAGGTCCAACGGGGGCCCCACGTCTCTTC; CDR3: CASSLGPTGAPRLF
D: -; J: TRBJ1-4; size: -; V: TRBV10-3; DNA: TGTGCCATCAGTGAGGACGCGGTCGGTGAAAAACTGTTTTTT; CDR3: CAISEDAVGEKLFF
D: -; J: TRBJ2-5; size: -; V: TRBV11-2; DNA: TGTGCCAGCAGCTTAGGGGGAGCCCAAGAGACCCAGTACTTC; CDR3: CASSLGGAQETQYF